These 9 T cell receptor beta chains were sequenced from one sample in a study of control samples from healthy donors and cancer patients. Profiled with immunoSEQ multiplex PCR; TCRdb holds only in-frame clones, not every one. The data contain 350,000 to 450,000 clones, about nine tenths of them singletons. Material for sequencing was PBMCs. The receptors come from a man aged 35 to 55 with head and neck cancer.

The rearrangement joins TRBV15 to TRBJ2-7; maybe TRBD1 (5 bases). This CDR3 region has 15 residues. CDR1 LNHNV and CDR2 YYDKDF come from the germline V gene (reference sequence). The ends were cut back, 0 bases at V and 5 bases at J, with 14 bases in the middle. For the CDR3, the DNA is TGTGCCACCAGCAGAGATCTTGGGCAGGGTAACGAGCAGTACTTC. Translated: CATSRDLGQGNEQYF. Full variable domain (outside the CDR3, taken from reference TRBV15 and TRBJ2-7): DAMVIQNPRYQVTQFGKPVTLSCSQTLNHNVMYWYQQKSSQAPKLLFHYYDKDFNNEADTPDNFQSRRPNTSFCFLDIRSPGLGDTAMYLCATSRDLGQGNEQYFGPGTRLTVT.

CDR3 in amino acids: CASSTQGLVNEQFF. CDR3 coding DNA: TGTGCCAGTAGTACCCAGGGTTTGGTCAATGAGCAGTTCTTC. The gene calls are TRBV19 and TRBJ2-1, with D perhaps TRBD1 (5 bases). Trimming cost V 4 bases and J 6 bases, with 13 bases left between them. The CDR3 extends over 14 amino acids. Germline values: CDR1 LNHDA, CDR2 SQIVND (reference sequence).

This clone appeared many times. J is TRBJ1-6 and V is TRBV30, with D possibly being TRBD1 (6 bases). Germline CDR1 GTSNPN, CDR2 SVGIG (reference sequence). V shed 8 bases and J shed 10 bases, with 12 bases lying between them. This CDR3 comprises 11 residues. The CDR3: CAGHGGSPLHF. The CDR3 DNA sequence: TGTGCCGGCCACGGGGGCTCACCCCTCCACTTT.

V gene TRBV7-3 combines with J gene TRBJ2-1; TRBD2 aligns across 9 bases. Germline V gene lookup returns CDR1 SGHTA and CDR2 FQGTGA. The CDR3 contains 16 residues. V was clipped by 2 bases and J by 12 bases; unmatched bases: 14. This chain's CDR3 is CASSLAGGPRQIGQFF. The CDR3 nucleotides read TGTGCCAGCAGCTTAGCGGGAGGGCCCCGGCAAATAGGGCAGTTCTTC.

The chain has TRBV7-9 and TRBJ2-7; the D gene is possibly TRBD1 (6 bases). The V and J ends lost 5 bases and 3 bases respectively, with 8 bases between them. The CDR3 runs to 12 residues. Germline CDR1 reads SEHNR; CDR2 reads FQNEAQ (reference sequence). The CDR3 nucleotides read TGTGCCAGCAGCCAGGACAGCTACGAGCAGTACTTC. It encodes CASSQDSYEQYF. The variable domain in full, with the rest retrieved from reference TRBV7-9 and TRBJ2-7, is DTGVSQNPRHKITKRGQNVTFRCDPISEHNRLYWYRQTLGQGPEFLTYFQNEAQLEKSRLLSDRFSAERPKGSFSTLEIQRTEQGDSAMYLCASSQDSYEQYFGPGTRLTVT.

The chain joins TRBV18 to TRBJ1-1, with 7 bases identical to TRBD1. This CDR3 has 15 residues. Trimming at V came to 3 bases and at J to 0 bases, leaving 4 bases not matched to a gene. Germline CDR1 and CDR2: KGHSH and LQKENI. CDR3 DNA sequence: TGTGCCAGCTCACCCGGACAGGTCATGAACACTGAAGCTTTCTTT. Encoded protein: CASSPGQVMNTEAFF.

The rearrangement uses TRBV19 and TRBJ2-1; the D is unclear. The ends were cut back, 0 bases at V and 3 bases at J, with 3 bases in the middle. CDR1 and CDR2 (germline): LNHDA, SQIVND (reference sequence). The CDR3 contains 13 residues. The chain's CDR3 is CASSIEVYNEQFF. The CDR3 coding sequence is TGTGCCAGTAGTATAGAGGTCTACAATGAGCAGTTCTTC.

This clone appeared a few times. The chain has TRBV6-5 and TRBJ1-2; tentatively, D is TRBD1 (5 bases). The germline V gene has CDR1 MNHEY and CDR2 SVGAGI. V lost 8 bases, J lost 7 bases, and 14 bases lay in between. The CDR3 is 12 amino acids. CDR3 nucleotide sequence: TGTGCCAGCCTCCCGCACGGGGGTGGCTACACCTTC. Its translation is CASLPHGGGYTF.

The rearrangement uses TRBV20-1 and TRBJ1-1; D possibly corresponds to TRBD1 (5 bases). The V gene lost 3 bases and the J gene lost 5 bases, with 19 bases spanning the gap. The length of the CDR3 is 15 residues. Germline CDR1 reads DFQATT; CDR2 reads SNEGSKA (reference sequence). The CDR3, as DNA: TGCAGTGCTAGTCCCCCCACGGGGGGTTGGACTGAAGCTTTCTTT. Translated: CSASPPTGGWTEAFF.